Sequencing of this T cell receptor beta chain was carried out in a study of blood T cell repertoires in COVID-19. Only in-frame clones appear in the TCRdb table, and some are missing; sequencing was by immunoSEQ multiplex PCR. This table holds under 140,000 clones, about 85% found once. The germline V and J ends were trimmed by 4 bases and 7 bases, with 18 bases remaining between them. CDR1 SGDLS and CDR2 YYNGEE come from the germline V gene. The CDR3 is made up of 16 amino acids. The table lists this clone with a few counts. The receptor comes from a human donor in a cohort sampled during active COVID-19. The chain has TRBV9 and TRBJ1-6; D remains ambiguous. Sequencing used peripheral blood. In DNA form, the CDR3 reads TGTGCCAGCAGCCCGGAGGCAAGGGTATGGAATTCACCCCTCCACTTT. Its protein is CASSPEARVWNSPLHF.